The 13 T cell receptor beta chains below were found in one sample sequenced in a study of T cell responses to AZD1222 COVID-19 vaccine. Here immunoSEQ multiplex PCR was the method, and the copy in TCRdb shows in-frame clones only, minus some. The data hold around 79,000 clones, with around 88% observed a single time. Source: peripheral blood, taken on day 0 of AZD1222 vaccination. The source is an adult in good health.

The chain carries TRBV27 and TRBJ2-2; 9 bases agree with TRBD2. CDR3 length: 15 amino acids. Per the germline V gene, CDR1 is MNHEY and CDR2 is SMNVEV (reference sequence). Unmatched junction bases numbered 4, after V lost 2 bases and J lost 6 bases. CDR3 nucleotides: TGTGCCAGCAGTTTAGGAGCTAGCGGGGCCGGGGAGCTGTTTTTT. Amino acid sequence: CASSLGASGAGELFF.

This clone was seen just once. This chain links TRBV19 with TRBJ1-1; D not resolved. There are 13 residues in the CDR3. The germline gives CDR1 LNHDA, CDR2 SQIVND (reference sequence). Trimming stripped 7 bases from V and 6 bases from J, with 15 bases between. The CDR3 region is CASIRTPEAEAFF. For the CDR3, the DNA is TGTGCCAGTATAAGGACGCCCGAGGCTGAAGCTTTCTTT.

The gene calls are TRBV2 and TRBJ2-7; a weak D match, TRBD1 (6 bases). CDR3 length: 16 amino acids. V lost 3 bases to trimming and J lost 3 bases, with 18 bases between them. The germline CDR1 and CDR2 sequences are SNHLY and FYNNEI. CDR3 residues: CASSDLAGTSLYEQYF. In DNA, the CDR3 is TGTGCCAGCAGTGACCTTGCCGGGACATCCCTCTACGAGCAGTACTTC.

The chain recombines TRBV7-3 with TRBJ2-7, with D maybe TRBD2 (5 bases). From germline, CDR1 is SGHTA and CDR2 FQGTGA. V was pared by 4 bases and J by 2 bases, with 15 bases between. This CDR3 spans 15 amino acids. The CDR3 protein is CASSSNAGGPYEQYF. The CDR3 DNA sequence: TGTGCCAGCAGCTCTAATGCGGGCGGTCCCTACGAGCAGTACTTC.

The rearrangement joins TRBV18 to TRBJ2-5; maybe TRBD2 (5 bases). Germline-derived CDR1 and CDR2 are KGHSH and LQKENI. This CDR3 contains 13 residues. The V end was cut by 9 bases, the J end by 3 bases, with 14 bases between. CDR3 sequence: CASSTSLEETQYF. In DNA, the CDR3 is TGTGCCAGTTCTACTAGTTTGGAAGAGACCCAGTACTTC.

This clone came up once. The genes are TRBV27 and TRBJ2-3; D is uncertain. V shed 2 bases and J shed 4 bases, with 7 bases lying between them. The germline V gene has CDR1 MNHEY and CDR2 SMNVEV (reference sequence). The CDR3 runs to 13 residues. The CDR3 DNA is TGTGCCAGCAGTTTAGGGTGGCCAGATACGCAGTATTTT. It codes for CASSLGWPDTQYF.

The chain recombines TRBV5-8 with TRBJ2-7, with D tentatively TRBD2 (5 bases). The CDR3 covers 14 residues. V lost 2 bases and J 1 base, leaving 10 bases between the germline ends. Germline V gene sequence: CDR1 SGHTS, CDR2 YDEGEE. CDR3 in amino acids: CASSLKTGSYEQYF. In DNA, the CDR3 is TGTGCCAGCAGCTTAAAGACGGGGTCCTACGAGCAGTACTTC.

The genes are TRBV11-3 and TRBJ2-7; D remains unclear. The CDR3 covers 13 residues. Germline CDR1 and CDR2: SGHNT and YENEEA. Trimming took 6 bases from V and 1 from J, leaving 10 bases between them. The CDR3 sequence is CASRVERSYEQYF. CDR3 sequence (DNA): TGTGCCAGCAGGGTAGAAAGATCCTACGAGCAGTACTTC. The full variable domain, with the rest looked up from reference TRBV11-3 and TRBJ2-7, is EAGVVQSPRYKIIEKKQPVAFWCNPISGHNTLYWYLQNLGQGPELLIRYENEEAVDDSQLPKDRFSAERLKGVDSTLKIQPAELGDSAVYLCASRVERSYEQYFGPGTRLTVT.

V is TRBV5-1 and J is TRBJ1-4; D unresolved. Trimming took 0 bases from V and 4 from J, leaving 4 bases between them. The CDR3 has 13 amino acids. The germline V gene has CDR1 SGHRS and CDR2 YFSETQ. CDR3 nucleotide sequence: TGCGCCAGCAGCTTGGATAGTAATGAAAAACTGTTTTTT. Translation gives CASSLDSNEKLFF.

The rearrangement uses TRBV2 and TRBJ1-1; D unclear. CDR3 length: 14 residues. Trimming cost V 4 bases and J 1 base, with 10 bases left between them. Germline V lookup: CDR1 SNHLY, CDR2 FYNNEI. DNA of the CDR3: TGTGCCAGCAGTGCCCCTAAGGGGAACACTGAAGCTTTCTTT. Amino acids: CASSAPKGNTEAFF.

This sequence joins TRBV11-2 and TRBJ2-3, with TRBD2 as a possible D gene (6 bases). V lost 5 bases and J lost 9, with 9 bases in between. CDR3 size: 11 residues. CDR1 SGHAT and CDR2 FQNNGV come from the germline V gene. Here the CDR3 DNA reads TGTGCCAGCAGCGCGGGGTTGACGCAGTATTTT. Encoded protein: CASSAGLTQYF.

CDR3 loop: CASSPTPGQGTEKLFF. Here the CDR3 DNA reads TGTGCCAGCAGTCCAACTCCGGGACAGGGCACTGAAAAACTGTTTTTT. V gene TRBV28 combines with J gene TRBJ1-4, with 9 bases fitting TRBD1. Germline V CDR1 and CDR2: MDHEN, SYDVKM. V was pared by 5 bases and J by 7 bases, with 11 bases of the junction left unmatched. The CDR3 runs 16 residues.

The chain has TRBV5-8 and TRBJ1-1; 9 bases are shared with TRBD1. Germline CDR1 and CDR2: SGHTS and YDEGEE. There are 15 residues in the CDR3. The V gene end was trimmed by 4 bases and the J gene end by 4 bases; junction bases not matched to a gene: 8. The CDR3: CASSLTTGGVTEAFF. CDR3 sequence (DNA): TGTGCCAGCAGCCTAACGACAGGGGGTGTCACTGAAGCTTTCTTT.